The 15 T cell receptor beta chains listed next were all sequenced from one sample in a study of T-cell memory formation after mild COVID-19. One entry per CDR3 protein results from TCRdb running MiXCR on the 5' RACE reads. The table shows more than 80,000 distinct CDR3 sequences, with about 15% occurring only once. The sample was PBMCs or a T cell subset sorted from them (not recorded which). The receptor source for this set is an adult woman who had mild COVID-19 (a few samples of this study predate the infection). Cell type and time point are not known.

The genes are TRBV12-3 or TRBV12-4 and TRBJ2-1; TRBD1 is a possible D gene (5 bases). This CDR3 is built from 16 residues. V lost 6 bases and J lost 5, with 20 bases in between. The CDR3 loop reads CASSFKAGNPDNEQFF. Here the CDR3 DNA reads TGTGCCAGCAGCTTTAAAGCAGGGAATCCGGACAATGAGCAGTTCTTC.

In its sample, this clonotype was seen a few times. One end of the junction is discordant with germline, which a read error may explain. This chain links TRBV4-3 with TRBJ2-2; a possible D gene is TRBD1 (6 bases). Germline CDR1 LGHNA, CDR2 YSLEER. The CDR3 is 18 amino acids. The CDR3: CASSQERQGPTKTGELFF. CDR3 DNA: TGCGCCAGCAGCCAAGAACGGCAGGGGCCAACGAAAACCGGGGAGCTGTTTTTT.

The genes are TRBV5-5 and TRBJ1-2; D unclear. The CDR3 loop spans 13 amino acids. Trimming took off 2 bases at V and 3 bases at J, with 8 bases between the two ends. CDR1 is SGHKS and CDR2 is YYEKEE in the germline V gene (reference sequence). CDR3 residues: CASSLDGDYGYTF. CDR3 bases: TGTGCCAGCAGCTTAGACGGAGACTATGGCTACACCTTC.

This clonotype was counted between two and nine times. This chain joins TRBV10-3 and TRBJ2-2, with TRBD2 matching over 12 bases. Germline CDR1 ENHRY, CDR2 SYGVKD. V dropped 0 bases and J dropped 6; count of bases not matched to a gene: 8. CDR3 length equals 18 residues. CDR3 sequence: CAISESKLAGGVAGELFF. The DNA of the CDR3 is TGTGCCATCAGTGAGTCGAAACTAGCGGGAGGAGTGGCCGGGGAGCTGTTTTTT.

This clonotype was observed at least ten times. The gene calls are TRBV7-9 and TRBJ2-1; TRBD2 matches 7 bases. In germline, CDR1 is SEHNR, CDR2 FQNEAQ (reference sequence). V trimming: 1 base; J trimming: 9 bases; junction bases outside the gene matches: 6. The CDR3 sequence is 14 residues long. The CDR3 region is CASSLVPSGSEQFF. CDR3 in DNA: TGTGCCAGCAGCTTAGTCCCTAGCGGCAGTGAGCAGTTCTTC.

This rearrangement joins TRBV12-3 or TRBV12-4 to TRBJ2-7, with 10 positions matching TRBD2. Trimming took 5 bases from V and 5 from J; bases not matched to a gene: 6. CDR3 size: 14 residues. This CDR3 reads CASSPSGSGNEQYF. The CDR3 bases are TGTGCCAGCAGTCCTAGCGGGAGCGGGAACGAGCAGTACTTC.

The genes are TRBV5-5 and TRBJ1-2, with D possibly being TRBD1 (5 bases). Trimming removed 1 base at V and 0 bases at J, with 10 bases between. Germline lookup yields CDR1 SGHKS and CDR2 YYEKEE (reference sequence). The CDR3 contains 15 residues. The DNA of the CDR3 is TGTGCCAGCAGCTTGAGGGGAGAATCTAACTATGGCTACACCTTC. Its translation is CASSLRGESNYGYTF.

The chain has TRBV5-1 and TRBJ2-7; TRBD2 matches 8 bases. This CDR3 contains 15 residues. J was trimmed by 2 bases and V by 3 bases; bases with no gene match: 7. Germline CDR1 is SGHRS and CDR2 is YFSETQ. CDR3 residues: CASSYASGGTYEQYF. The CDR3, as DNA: TGCGCCAGCAGCTATGCGAGCGGGGGAACCTACGAGCAGTACTTC.

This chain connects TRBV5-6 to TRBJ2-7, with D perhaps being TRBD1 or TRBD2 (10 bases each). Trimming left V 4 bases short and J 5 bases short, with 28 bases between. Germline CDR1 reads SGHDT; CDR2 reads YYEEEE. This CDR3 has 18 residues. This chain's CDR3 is CASSPGQGRSSGSNEQYF. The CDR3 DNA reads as TGTGCCAGCAGCCCGGGACAGGGGCGGTCTAGCGGGAGCAACGAGCAGTACTTC.

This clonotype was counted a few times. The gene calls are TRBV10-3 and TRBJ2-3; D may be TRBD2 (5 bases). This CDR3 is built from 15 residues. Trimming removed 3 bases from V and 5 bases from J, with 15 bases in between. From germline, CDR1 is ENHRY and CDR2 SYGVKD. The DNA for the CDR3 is TGTGCCATCAGTGACCCATCCGCCGGGGTAGATACGCAGTATTTT. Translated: CAISDPSAGVDTQYF.

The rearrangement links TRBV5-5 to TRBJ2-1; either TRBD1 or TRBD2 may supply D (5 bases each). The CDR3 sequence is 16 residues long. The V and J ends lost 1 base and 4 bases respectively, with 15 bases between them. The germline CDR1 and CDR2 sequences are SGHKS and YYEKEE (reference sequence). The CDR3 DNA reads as TGTGCCAGCAGCTTGTCGGGGCAGGGAAATTACAATGAGCAGTTCTTC. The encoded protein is CASSLSGQGNYNEQFF.

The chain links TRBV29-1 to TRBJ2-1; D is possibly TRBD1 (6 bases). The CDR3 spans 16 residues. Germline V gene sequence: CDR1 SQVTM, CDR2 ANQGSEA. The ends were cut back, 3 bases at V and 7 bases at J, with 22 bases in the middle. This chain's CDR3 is CSVEVPGLQGYNEQFF. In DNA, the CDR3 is TGCAGCGTTGAGGTCCCGGGCCTACAGGGATATAATGAGCAGTTCTTC.

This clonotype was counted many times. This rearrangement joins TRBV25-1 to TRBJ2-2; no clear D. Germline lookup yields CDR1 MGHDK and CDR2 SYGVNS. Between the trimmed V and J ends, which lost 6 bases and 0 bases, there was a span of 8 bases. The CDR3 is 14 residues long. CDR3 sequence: CASRTATNTGELFF. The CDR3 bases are TGTGCCAGCAGAACGGCCACGAACACCGGGGAGCTGTTTTTT.

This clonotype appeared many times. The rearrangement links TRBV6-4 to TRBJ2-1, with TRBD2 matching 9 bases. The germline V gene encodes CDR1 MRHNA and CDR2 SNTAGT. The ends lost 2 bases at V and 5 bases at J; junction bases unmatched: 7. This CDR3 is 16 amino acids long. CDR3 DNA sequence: TGTGCCAGCAGTGACATGGCGGGGGGGCCAAACAATGAGCAGTTCTTC. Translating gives CASSDMAGGPNNEQFF.

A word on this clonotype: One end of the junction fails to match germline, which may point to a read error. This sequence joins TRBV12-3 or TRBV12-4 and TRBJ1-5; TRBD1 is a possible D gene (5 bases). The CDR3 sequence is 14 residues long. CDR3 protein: CASSLGTGNQHQHF. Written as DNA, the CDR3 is TGTGCCAGCAGTTTAGGAACAGGAAATCAGCACCAGCATTTT.